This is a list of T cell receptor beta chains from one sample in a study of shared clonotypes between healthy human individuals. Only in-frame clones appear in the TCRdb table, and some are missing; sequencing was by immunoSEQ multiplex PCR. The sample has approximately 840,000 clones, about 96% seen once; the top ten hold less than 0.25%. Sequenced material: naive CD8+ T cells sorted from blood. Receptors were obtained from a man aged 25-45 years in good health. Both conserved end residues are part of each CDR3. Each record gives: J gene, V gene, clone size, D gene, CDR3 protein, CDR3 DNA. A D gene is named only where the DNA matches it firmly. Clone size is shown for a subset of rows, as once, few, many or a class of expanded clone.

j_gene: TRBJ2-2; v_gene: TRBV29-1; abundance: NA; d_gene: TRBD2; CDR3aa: CSVVLAGEADTGELFF; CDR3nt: TGCAGCGTTGTTTTAGCGGGAGAGGCGGACACCGGGGAGCTGTTTTTT
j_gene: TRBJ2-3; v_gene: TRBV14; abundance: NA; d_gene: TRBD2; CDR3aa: CASSQEGTSGRITDTQYF; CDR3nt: TGTGCCAGCAGCCAAGAGGGGACTAGCGGGAGGATCACAGATACGCAGTATTTT
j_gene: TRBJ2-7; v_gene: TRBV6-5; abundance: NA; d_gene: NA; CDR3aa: CALSQARRYYEQYF; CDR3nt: TGTGCCCTCAGCCAGGCCAGGCGATACTACGAGCAGTACTTC
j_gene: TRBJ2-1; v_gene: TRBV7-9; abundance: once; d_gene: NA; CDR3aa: CASHPIDEQFF; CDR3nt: TGTGCCAGCCACCCCATTGATGAGCAGTTCTTC
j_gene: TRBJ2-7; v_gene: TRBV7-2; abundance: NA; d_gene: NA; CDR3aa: CASSLVYEQYF; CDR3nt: TGTGCCAGCAGCTTAGTCTACGAGCAGTACTTC
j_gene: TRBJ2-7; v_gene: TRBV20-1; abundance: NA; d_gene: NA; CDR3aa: CSARVGYEQYF; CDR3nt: TGCAGTGCTAGAGTGGGGTACGAGCAGTACTTC
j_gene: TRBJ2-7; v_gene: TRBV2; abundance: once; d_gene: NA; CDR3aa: CASSPSYEQYF; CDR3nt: TGTGCCAGCAGCCCCAGCTACGAGCAGTACTTC
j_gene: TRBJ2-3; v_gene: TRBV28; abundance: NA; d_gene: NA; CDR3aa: CASSSYPGAISTDTQYF; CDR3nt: TGTGCCAGCAGCTCTTATCCGGGGGCGATTAGCACAGATACGCAGTATTTT
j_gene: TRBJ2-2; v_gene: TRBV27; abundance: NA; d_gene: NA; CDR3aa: CASSLSERPNTGELFF; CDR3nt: TGTGCCAGCAGTTTATCCGAGCGTCCGAACACCGGGGAGCTGTTTTTT
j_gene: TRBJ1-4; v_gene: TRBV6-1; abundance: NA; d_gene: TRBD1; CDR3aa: CASSGTDRDEKLFF; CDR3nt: TGTGCCAGCAGTGGGACAGACAGGGATGAAAAACTGTTTTTT
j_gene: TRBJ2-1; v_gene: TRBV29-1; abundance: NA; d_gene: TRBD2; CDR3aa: CSVPLAGVSDEQFF; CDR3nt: TGCAGCGTTCCCCTAGCGGGAGTTTCCGATGAGCAGTTCTTC
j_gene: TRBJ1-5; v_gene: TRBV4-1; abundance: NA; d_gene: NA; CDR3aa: CASSQDGRLRNQPQHF; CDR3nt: TGCGCCAGCAGCCAAGATGGCAGGTTACGCAATCAGCCCCAGCATTTT
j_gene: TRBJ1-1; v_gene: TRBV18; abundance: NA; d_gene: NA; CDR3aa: CASSLSMDRSNTEAFF; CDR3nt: TGTGCCAGCTCACTATCTATGGACAGATCGAACACTGAAGCTTTCTTT
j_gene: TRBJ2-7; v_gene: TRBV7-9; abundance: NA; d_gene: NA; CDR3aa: CASSLGREQYF; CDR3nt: TGTGCCAGCAGCTTAGGTCGCGAGCAGTACTTC
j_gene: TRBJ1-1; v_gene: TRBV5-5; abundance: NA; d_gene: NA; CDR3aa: CASSLEEGWPEAFF; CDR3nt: TGTGCCAGCAGCTTGGAAGAGGGTTGGCCTGAAGCTTTCTTT
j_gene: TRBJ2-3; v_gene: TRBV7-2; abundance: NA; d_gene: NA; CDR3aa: CASSLELGDHYF; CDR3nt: TGTGCCAGCAGCTTAGAACTAGGAGACCATTATTTT
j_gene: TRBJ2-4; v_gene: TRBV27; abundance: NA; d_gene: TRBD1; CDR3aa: CASSFFALDRAERNIQYF; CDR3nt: TGTGCCAGCAGTTTCTTCGCCCTGGACAGGGCCGAAAGAAACATTCAGTACTTC
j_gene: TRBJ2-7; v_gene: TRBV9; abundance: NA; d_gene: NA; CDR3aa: CASSPQEGWSYEQYF; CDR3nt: TGTGCCAGCAGCCCCCAGGAGGGATGGTCCTACGAGCAGTACTTC
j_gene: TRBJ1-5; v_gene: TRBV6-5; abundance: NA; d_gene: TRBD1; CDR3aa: CASSLGQGNQPQHF; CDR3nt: TGTGCCAGCAGCCTCGGACAGGGCAATCAGCCCCAGCATTTT
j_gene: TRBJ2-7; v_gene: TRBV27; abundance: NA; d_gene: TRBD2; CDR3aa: CASREPGLVGYEQYF; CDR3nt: TGTGCCAGCAGGGAACCGGGACTAGTAGGATACGAGCAGTACTTC
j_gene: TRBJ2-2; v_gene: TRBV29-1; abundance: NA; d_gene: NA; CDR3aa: CSVEQQDTGELFF; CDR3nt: TGCAGCGTTGAACAACAAGACACCGGGGAGCTGTTTTTT
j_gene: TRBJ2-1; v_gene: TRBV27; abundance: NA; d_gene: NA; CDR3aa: CASSLLLGVGYNEQFF; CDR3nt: TGTGCCAGCAGTTTATTGCTGGGAGTGGGCTACAATGAGCAGTTCTTC
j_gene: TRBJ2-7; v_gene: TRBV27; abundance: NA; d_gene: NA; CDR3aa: CASSDDISYEQYF; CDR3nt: TGTGCCAGCAGTGACGACATATCCTACGAGCAGTACTTC
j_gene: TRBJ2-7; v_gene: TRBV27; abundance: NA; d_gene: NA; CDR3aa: CASSFADSSSYEQYF; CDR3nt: TGTGCCAGCAGTTTCGCGGACTCGAGCTCCTACGAGCAGTACTTC
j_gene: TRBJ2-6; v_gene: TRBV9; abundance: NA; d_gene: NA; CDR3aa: CASSVAGGKLYGANVLTF; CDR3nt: TGTGCCAGCAGCGTAGCCGGAGGGAAGCTATATGGGGCCAACGTCCTGACTTTC
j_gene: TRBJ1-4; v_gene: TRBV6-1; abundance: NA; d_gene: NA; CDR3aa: CASSEALGGKMEKLFF; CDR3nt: TGTGCCAGCAGTGAAGCGCTTGGAGGGAAAATGGAAAAACTGTTTTTT
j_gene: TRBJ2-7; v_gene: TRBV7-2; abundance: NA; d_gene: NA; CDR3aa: CASSLAVGQKGDEQYF; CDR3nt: TGTGCCAGCAGCTTAGCGGTTGGCCAGAAGGGAGACGAGCAGTACTTC
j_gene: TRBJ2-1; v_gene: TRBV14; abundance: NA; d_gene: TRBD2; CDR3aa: CASSQVGPLHGTSGVYNEQFF; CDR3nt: TGTGCCAGCAGCCAAGTGGGCCCCCTACACGGGACTAGCGGGGTATACAATGAGCAGTTCTTC
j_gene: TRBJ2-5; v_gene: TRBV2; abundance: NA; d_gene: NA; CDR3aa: CASGETQYF; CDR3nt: TGTGCCAGTGGAGAGACCCAGTACTTC
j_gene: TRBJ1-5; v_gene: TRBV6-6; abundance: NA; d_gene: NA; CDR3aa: CASSPALGQPQHF; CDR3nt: TGTGCCAGCAGCCCCGCTTTGGGCCAGCCCCAGCATTTT
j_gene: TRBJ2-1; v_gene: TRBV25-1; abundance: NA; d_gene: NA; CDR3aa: CASRLGEQFF; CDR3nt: TGTGCCAGCAGGCTTGGGGAGCAGTTCTTC
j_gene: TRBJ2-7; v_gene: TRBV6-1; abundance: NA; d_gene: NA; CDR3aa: CASSEEAGFSSYEQYF; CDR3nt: TGTGCCAGCAGTGAAGAAGCAGGGTTTAGCTCCTACGAGCAGTACTTC
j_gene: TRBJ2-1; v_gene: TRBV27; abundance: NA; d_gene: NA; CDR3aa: CASSLLLFQTPTSYNEQFF; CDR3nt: TGTGCCAGCAGTTTACTTCTTTTCCAGACACCCACCTCCTACAATGAGCAGTTCTTC
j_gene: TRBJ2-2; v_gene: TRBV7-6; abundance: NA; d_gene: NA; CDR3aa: CASSTLAGSTGELFF; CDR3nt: TGTGCCAGCAGCACTCTTGCAGGGTCCACCGGGGAGCTGTTTTTT
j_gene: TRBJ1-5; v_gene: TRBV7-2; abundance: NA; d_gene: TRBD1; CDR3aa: CASSTWGQGFDQPQHF; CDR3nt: TGTGCCAGCAGCACATGGGGACAGGGGTTCGATCAGCCCCAGCATTTT
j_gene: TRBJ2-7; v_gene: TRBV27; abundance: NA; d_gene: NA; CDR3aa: CASKDWYEQYF; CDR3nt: TGTGCCAGCAAAGACTGGTACGAGCAGTACTTC
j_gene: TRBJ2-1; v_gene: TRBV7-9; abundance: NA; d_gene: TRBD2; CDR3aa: CASSRGASGRAVDSHEQFF; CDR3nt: TGTGCCAGCAGCCGCGGGGCTAGCGGGAGGGCCGTGGATTCCCATGAGCAGTTCTTC
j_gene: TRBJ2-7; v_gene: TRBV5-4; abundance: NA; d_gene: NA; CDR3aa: CASSLWEKQYEQYF; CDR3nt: TGTGCCAGCAGCTTGTGGGAGAAACAGTACGAGCAGTACTTC
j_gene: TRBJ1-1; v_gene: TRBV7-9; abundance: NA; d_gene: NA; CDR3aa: CASSLGVQSPEAFF; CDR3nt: TGTGCCAGCAGCTTAGGCGTACAGAGCCCTGAAGCTTTCTTT
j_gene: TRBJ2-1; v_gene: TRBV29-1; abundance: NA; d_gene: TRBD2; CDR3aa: CSVETAGDAYNEQFF; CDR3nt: TGCAGCGTTGAAACTGCGGGGGACGCATACAATGAGCAGTTCTTC
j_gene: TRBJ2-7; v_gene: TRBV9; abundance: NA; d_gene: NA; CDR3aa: CASSLREAYEQYF; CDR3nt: TGTGCCAGCAGCCTGAGGGAGGCCTACGAGCAGTACTTC
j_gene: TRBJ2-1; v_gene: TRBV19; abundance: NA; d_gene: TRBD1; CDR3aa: CASSNLPTGDNEQFF; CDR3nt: TGTGCCAGTAGTAACCTCCCGACAGGGGACAATGAGCAGTTCTTC
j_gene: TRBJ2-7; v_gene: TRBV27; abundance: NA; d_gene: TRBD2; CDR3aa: CASSSGLAGGPREQYF; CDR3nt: TGTGCCAGCAGTTCCGGACTAGCGGGAGGGCCCCGCGAGCAGTACTTC
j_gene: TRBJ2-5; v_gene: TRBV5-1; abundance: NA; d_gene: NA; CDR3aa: CASSPPTETQYF; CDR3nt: TGCGCCAGCAGCCCTCCCACCGAGACCCAGTACTTC
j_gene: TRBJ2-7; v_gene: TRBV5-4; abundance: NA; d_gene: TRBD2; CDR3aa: CASSSWTSGFYEQYF; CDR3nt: TGTGCCAGCAGCTCATGGACTAGCGGATTCTACGAGCAGTACTTC
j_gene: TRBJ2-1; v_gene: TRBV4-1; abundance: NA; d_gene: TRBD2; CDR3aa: CASSQLRAGGNEQFF; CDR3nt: TGCGCCAGCAGCCAACTGAGGGCGGGGGGAAATGAGCAGTTCTTC
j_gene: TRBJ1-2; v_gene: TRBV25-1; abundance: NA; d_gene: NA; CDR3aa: CASMGETGASGYTF; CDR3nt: TGTGCCAGCATGGGAGAGACAGGAGCTTCTGGCTACACCTTC
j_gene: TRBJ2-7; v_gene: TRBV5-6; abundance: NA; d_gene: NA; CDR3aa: CASSGSAGLVSYEQYF; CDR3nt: TGTGCCAGCAGCGGGTCGGCGGGGTTAGTCTCCTACGAGCAGTACTTC
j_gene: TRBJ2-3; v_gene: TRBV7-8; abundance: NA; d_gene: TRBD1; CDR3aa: CASSLGTGSTDTQYF; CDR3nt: TGTGCCAGCAGCTTAGGGACAGGGAGCACAGATACGCAGTATTTT
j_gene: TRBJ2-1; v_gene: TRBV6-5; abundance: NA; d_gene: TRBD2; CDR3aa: CATSKTSGSHEQFF; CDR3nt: TGTGCCACCTCAAAGACTAGCGGGAGCCATGAGCAGTTCTTC
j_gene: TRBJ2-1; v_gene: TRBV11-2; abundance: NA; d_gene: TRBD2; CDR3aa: CASSLWVGEGQFF; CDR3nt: TGTGCCAGCAGCTTATGGGTCGGGGAGGGGCAGTTCTTC
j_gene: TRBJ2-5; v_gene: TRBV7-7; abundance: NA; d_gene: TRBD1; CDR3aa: CASSLGTECQETQYF; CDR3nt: TGTGCTAGCAGCTTAGGGACAGAATGCCAAGAGACCCAGTACTTC
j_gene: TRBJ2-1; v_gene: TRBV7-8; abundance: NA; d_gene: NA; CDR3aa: CASSLALNREDYNEQFF; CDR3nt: TGTGCCAGCAGCTTAGCGCTTAACAGGGAAGATTACAATGAGCAGTTCTTC
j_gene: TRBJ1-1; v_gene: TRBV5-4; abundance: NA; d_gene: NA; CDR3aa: CASSLSTEAFF; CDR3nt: TGTGCCAGCAGCTTGTCCACTGAAGCTTTCTTT
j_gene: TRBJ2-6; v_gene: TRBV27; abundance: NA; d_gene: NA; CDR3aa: CASSAGSGANVLTF; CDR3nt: TGTGCCAGCTCAGCCGGTTCTGGGGCCAACGTCCTGACTTTC
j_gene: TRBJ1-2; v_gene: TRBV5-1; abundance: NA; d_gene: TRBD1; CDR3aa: CASSSSRRQGIYGYTF; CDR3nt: TGCGCCAGCAGCTCGTCTCGTCGACAGGGAATCTATGGCTACACCTTC